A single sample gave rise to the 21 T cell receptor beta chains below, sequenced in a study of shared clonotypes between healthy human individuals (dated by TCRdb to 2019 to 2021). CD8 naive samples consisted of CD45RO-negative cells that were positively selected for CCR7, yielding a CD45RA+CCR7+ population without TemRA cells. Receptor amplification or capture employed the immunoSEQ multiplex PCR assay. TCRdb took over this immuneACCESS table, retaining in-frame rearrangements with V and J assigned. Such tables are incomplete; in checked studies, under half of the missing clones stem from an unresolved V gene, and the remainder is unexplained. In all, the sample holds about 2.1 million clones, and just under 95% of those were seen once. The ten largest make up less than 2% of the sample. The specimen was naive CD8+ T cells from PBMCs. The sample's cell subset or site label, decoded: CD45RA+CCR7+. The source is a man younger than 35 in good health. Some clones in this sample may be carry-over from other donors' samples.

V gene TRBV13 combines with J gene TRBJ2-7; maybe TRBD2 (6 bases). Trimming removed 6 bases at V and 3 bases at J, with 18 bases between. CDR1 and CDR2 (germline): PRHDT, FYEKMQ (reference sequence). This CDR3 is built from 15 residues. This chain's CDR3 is CASRMTGVLNYEQYF. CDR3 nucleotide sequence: TGTGCCAGCAGGATGACGGGAGTCTTAAACTACGAGCAGTACTTC.

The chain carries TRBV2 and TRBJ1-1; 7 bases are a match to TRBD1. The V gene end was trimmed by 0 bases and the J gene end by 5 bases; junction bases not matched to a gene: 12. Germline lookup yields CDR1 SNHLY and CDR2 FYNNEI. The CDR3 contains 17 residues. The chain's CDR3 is CASSEAWWRQGDTEAFF. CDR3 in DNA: TGTGCCAGCAGTGAAGCGTGGTGGCGGCAGGGGGATACTGAAGCTTTCTTT.

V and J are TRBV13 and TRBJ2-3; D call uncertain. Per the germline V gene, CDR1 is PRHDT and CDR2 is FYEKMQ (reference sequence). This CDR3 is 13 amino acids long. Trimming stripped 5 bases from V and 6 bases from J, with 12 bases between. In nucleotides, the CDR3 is TGTGCCAGCAGCCCCCAGAGTTCCGATACGCAGTATTTT. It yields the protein CASSPQSSDTQYF.

CDR3 amino acids: CASSVAYEQYF. The CDR3, as DNA: TGTGCCAGCAGTGTAGCCTACGAGCAGTACTTC. This sequence joins TRBV25-1 and TRBJ2-5; D ambiguous. The J call is uncertain, as TRBJ2-7 better fits the DNA end. This CDR3 comprises 11 residues. Germline V gene sequence: CDR1 MGHDK, CDR2 SYGVNS.

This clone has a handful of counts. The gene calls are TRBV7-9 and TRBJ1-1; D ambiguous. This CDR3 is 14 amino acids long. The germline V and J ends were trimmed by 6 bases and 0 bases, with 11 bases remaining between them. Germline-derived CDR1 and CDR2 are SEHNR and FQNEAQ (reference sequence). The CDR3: CASRRPGLNTEAFF. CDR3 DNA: TGTGCCAGCAGGAGACCAGGCCTGAACACTGAAGCTTTCTTT.

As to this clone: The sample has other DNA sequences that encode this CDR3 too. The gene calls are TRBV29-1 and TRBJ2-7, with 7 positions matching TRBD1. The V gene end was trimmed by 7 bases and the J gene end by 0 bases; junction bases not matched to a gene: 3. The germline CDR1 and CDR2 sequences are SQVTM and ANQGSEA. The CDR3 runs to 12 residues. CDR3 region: CSAWDSSYEQYF. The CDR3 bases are TGCAGCGCCTGGGACAGCTCCTACGAGCAGTACTTC.

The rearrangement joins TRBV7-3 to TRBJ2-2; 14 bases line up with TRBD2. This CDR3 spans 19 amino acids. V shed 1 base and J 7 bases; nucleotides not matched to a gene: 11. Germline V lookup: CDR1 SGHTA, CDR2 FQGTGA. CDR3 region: CASSLKARLAGGPGGELFF. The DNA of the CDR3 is TGTGCCAGCAGCTTAAAGGCCCGACTAGCGGGAGGGCCTGGCGGGGAGCTGTTTTTT. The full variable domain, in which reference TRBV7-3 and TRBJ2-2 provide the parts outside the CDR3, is GAGVSQTPSNKVTEKGKYVELRCDPISGHTALYWYRQSLGQGPEFLIYFQGTGAADDSGLPNDRFFAVRPEGSVSTLKIQRTERGDSAVYLCASSLKARLAGGPGGELFFGEGSRLTVL.

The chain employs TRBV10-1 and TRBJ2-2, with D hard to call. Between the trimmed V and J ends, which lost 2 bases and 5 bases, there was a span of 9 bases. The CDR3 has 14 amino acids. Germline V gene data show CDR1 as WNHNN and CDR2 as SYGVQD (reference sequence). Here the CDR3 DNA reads TGCGCCAGCAGTGAGGGAAAGGGAACCGGGGAGCTGTTTTTT. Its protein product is CASSEGKGTGELFF.

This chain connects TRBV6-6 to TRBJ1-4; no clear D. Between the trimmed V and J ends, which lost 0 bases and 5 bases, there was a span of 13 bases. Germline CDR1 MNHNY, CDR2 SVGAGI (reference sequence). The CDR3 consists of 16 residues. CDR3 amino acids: CASSYSSATRNEKLFF. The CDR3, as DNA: TGTGCCAGCAGTTACTCCTCCGCAACCCGGAATGAAAAACTGTTTTTT.

The CDR3 sequence: CASSPAIVGEKLFF. The CDR3 DNA reads TGTGCCAGCTCACCAGCGATCGTGGGGGAAAAACTGTTTTTT. The chain is built from TRBV18 and TRBJ1-4; D is ambiguous. The CDR3 consists of 14 residues. Trimming pared 2 bases from V and 8 bases from J, leaving 12 bases between. Germline-derived CDR1 and CDR2 are KGHSH and LQKENI. The full variable domain, rest sourced from reference TRBV18 and TRBJ1-4, is NAGVMQNPRHLVRRRGQEARLRCSPMKGHSHVYWYRQLPEEGLKFMVYLQKENIIDESGMPKERFSAEFPKEGPSILRIQQVVRGDSAAYFCASSPAIVGEKLFFGSGTQLSVL.

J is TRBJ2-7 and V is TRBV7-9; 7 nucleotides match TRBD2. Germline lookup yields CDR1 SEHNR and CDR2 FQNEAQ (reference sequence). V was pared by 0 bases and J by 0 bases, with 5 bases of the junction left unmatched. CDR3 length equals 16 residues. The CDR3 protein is CASSLAPGGSSYEQYF. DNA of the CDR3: TGTGCCAGCAGCTTAGCGCCGGGGGGTTCCTCCTACGAGCAGTACTTC.

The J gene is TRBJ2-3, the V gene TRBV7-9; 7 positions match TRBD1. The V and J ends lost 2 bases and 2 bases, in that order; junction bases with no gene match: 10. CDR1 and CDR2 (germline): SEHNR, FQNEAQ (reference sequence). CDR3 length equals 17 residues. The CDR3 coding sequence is TGTGCCAGCAGCTTAAGAGAAGGGACAGCTCCCACAGATACGCAGTATTTT. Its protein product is CASSLREGTAPTDTQYF.

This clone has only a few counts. CDR3 sequence: CASSLYDRESEAFF. CDR3 nucleotide sequence: TGTGCCAGCAGTCTCTACGACAGGGAGAGTGAAGCTTTCTTT. V and J are TRBV28 and TRBJ1-1; 7 bases map to TRBD1. Trimming removed 5 bases from V and 7 bases from J; junction bases left unmatched: 10. The CDR3 runs to 14 residues. CDR1 is MDHEN, CDR2 SYDVKM, per germline.

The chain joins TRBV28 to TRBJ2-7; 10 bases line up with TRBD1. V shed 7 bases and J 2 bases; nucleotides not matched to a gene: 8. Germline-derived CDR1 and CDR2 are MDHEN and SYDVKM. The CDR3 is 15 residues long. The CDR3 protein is CASIKGDRGPYEQYF. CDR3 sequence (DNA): TGTGCCAGCATCAAAGGGGACAGGGGACCCTACGAGCAGTACTTC.

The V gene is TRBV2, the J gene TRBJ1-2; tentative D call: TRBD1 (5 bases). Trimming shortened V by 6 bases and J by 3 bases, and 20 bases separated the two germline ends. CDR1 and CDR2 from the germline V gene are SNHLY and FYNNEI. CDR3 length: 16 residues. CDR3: CASRASSTPGYYGYTF. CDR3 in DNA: TGTGCCAGCAGAGCCTCGTCCACCCCAGGGTACTATGGCTACACCTTC. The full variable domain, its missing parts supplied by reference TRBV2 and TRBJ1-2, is EPEVTQTPSHQVTQMGQEVILRCVPISNHLYFYWYRQILGQKVEFLVSFYNNEISEKSEIFDDQFSVERPDGSNFTLKIRSTKLEDSAMYFCASRASSTPGYYGYTFGSGTRLTVV.

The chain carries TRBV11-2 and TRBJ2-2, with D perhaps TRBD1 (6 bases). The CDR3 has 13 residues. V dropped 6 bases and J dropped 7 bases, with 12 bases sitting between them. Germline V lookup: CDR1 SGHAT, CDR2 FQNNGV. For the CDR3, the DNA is TGTGCCAGCAGGGGGGCCCTCTTCGGGGAGCTGTTTTTT. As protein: CASRGALFGELFF.

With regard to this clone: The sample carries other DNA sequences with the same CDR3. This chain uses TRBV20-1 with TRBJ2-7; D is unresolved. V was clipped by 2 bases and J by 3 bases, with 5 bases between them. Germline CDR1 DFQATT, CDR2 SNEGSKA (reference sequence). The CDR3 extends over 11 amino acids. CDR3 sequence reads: CSARSGYEQYF. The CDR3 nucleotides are TGCAGTGCTAGATCGGGCTACGAGCAGTACTTC.

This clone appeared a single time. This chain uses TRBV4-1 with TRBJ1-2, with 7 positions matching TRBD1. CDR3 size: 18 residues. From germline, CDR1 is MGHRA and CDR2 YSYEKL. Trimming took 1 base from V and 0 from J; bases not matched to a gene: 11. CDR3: CASSQVGFNRGPNYGYTF. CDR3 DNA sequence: TGCGCCAGCAGCCAAGTGGGGTTCAACAGGGGACCTAACTATGGCTACACCTTC.

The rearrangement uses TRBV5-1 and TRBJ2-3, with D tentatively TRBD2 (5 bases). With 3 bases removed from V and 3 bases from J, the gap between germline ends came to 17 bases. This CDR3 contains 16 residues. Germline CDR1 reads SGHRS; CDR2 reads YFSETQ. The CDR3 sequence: CASSSASGGVTDTQYF. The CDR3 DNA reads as TGCGCCAGCAGCTCCGCGTCTGGAGGAGTTACAGATACGCAGTATTTT.

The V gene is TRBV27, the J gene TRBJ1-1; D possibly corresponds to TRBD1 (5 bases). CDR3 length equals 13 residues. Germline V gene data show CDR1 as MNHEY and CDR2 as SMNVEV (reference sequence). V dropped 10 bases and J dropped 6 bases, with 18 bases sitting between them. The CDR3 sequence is CATSRSRGAEAFF. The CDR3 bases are TGTGCCACCTCTAGATCTAGGGGAGCTGAAGCTTTCTTT.

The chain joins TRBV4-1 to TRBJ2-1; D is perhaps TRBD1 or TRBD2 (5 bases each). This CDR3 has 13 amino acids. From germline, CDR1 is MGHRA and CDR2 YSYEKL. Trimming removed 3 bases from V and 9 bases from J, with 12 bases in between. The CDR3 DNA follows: TGCGCCAGCAGCCACCCCAGGGCGGGTGAGCAGTTCTTC. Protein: CASSHPRAGEQFF.